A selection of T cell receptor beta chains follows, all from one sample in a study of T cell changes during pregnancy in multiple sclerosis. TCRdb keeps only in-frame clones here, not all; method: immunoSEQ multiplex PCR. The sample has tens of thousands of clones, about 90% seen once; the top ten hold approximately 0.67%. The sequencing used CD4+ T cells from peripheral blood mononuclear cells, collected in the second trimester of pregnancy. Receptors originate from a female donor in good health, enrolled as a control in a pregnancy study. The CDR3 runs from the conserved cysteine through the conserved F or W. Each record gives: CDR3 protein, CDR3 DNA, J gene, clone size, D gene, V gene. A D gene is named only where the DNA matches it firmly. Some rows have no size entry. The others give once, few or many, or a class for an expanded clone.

CDR3: CASSRKSGTETYNEQFF; DNA: TGTGCCAGCAGCCGAAAATCCGGGACAGAAACCTACAATGAGCAGTTCTTC; J: TRBJ2-1; size: .; D: TRBD1; V: TRBV7-2
CDR3: CASSLNYPGYTF; DNA: TGTGCCAGCAGCTTAAACTACCCTGGCTACACCTTC; J: TRBJ1-2; size: .; D: .; V: TRBV7-9
CDR3: CASSPGGPHVGGELFF; DNA: TGCGCCAGCAGCCCGGGGGGGCCCCATGTAGGCGGGGAGCTGTTTTTT; J: TRBJ2-2; size: .; D: TRBD2; V: TRBV4-1
CDR3: CASSISRGRGYGYTF; DNA: TGTGCCAGTAGTATAAGCAGGGGGCGCGGCTATGGCTACACCTTC; J: TRBJ1-2; size: .; D: TRBD1; V: TRBV19
CDR3: CASRDQRGAASRQFF; DNA: TGTGCCAGCAGGGACCAGCGGGGGGCCGCATCTAGGCAGTTCTTC; J: TRBJ2-1; size: .; D: TRBD2; V: TRBV6-5
CDR3: CASSFGRSRTGELFF; DNA: TGTGCCAGCAGCTTTGGCCGGAGTCGTACCGGGGAGCTGTTTTTT; J: TRBJ2-2; size: .; D: .; V: TRBV7-9
CDR3: CASRPTGGNYEQYF; DNA: TGTGCCAGCAGACCCACAGGGGGGAATTACGAGCAGTACTTC; J: TRBJ2-7; size: .; D: TRBD1; V: TRBV7-2
CDR3: CASSLGRGNTRLHF; DNA: TGTGCCAGCAGCTTGGGCAGGGGAAACACACGCCTCCACTTT; J: TRBJ1-6; size: once; D: .; V: TRBV7-3
CDR3: CASSLRRPSGTEAFF; DNA: TGTGCCAGCAGCTTACGGCGGCCCTCGGGCACTGAAGCTTTCTTT; J: TRBJ1-1; size: .; D: .; V: TRBV5-4
CDR3: CASSFGTGYNEQFF; DNA: TGTGCCAGCAGCTTCGGGACAGGGTACAATGAGCAGTTCTTC; J: TRBJ2-1; size: .; D: TRBD1; V: TRBV7-2
CDR3: CASSLSYRVLGTEAFF; DNA: TGTGCCAGCAGCTTGTCTTACAGGGTCTTAGGGACTGAAGCTTTCTTT; J: TRBJ1-1; size: .; D: .; V: TRBV5-8
CDR3: CAWDTQGSAYEQYF; DNA: TGTGCCTGGGACACTCAGGGTTCGGCGTACGAGCAGTACTTC; J: TRBJ2-7; size: .; D: .; V: TRBV30
CDR3: CASSSDTSEAFF; DNA: TGTGCCAGCAGCTCGGACACCAGTGAAGCTTTCTTT; J: TRBJ1-1; size: once; D: .; V: TRBV7-9